This T cell receptor (beta chain) was identified during a study of T-cell memory formation after mild COVID-19 listed by TCRdb under 2021. General notes on the study: TCR sequence clusters from the two donors were largely donor specific. Longitudinal TCRalpha and TCRbeta repertoire sequencing tracked T-cell clones expanding and contracting after mild COVID-19 in two donors. Two young, previously healthy adult volunteers, one female and one male, were included in the cohort. General study outcomes and caveats: The second-wave clones that peaked on day 37 were not confirmed to be SARS-CoV-2 specific. Some responding clones were detected in pre-infection memory, suggesting pre-existing cross-reactive memory T cells joined the SARS-CoV-2 response. Contracting CD4+ clones were found mainly in CM and EM memory subsets, while CD8+ clones were enriched in EMRA. Clones that contracted from day 15 to 85 showed balanced CD4/CD8 phenotypes, whereas a second wave of clones that expanded from day 15 to 37 leaned towards CD4+. Only a couple of mild cases were covered in the study, and larger cohorts including severe cases with pre-infection samples were considered necessary.

TCRdb shows the sequencer as Illumina NovaSeq 6000. TCRalpha and TCRbeta cDNA libraries were built by 5'RACE with constant-segment primers, adding sample barcodes and unique molecular identifiers. Trizol reagent was used to extract RNA from every sample. Library amplification was performed in two PCR steps, and a second sample barcode and Illumina TruSeq adapters were introduced in the second step. Libraries were sequenced on an Illumina NovaSeq with 2 x 150 bp paired-end reads. As for the original processing: The reads were demultiplexed and collapsed into UMI-guided consensus sequences using migec v1.2.7. Using mixcr v2.1.11, the UMI consensuses were aligned to TRA and TRB V and J templates and assembled into clonotypes. Expanded or contracted clonotypes were those called significant by both edgeR and NoisET, with noise models trained on biological replicates. For edgeR calls, the thresholds were a false discovery rate-adjusted p below 0.01 and a log2 fold-change of 1. As an exploratory analysis of dynamics, max-normalized trajectories of the 1000 most abundant clonotypes were examined by PCA with hierarchical clustering. Separately sequenced CD4+ and CD8+ repertoires were used to assign the CD4 or CD8 phenotype of responding clones. The public reads were run again by TCRdb, first through fastp at Q25 and then through MiXCR, and only productive beta chains were kept. Identical CDR3 protein sequences are pooled into one entry, listed with their most common genes and DNA. These V and J calls are TCRdb output, not the study's own analysis. This sample gives about 350,000 distinct CDR3 sequences in total; roughly 13% of them show up just once. The ten largest make up 20% to 25% of the sample.

PBMCs were isolated by Ficoll-Paque density gradient centrifugation. As for this clonotype: Its antigen is still unknown. Base qualities were left out, and no much larger clone turns up one base away.

Sequencing used PBMCs or a T cell subset sorted from them (not recorded which). This sequence originates from a man aged 18 to 29 who had mild COVID-19 (a few samples of this study predate the infection). The sample titles of this study are shuffled in the database, so cell type and time point are left out; the donor was told from shared clones.

The DNA reads as follows: TGTGCCAGCAGCCCTAGGGGGCGAGGTCAAGCTTTCTTT. It encodes CASSPRGRGQAFF. The V and J genes are TRBV9 and TRBJ1-1, with TRBD1 matching 7 junction bases. The CDR3 has 13 amino acids, counting the end cysteine and phenylalanine. Only the CDR3 part of the read is kept: 39 bases, read in frame from the first base. CDR1 and CDR2, looked up from the germline V gene, are SGDLS and YYNGEE. V trim: 4 bases; J trim: 9 bases; unmatched bases: 9.